A single TCR beta chain is shown here with its context. No antigen is known for it. These data originate in a study of cytomegalovirus exposure and HLA in healthy donors. Overall study context: An early release of data contained roughly 86 million unique TCRs, which came from HLA-typed donors.

CDR1 and CDR2 from the germline V gene are SGHAT and FQNNGV. The trim removed 5 bases at V and 7 bases at J, leaving 6 bases unmatched. The CDR3 is 14 amino acids. Vbeta (60) and Jbeta (13) primers were used in the PCR. The protocol was immunoSEQ multiplex PCR, while the TCRdb copy is restricted to in-frame clones and leaves out a portion. The table records about 120,000 clones, 81% of them present only once. Findings and caveats of the study: As was reported, the classifier diagnosed cytomegalovirus status with high specificity and sensitivity. Trimming of TCR beta V- and J-genes showed a link, identified in a later analysis, to a missense DCLRE1C variant.

The chain is built from TRBV11-2 and TRBJ2-1, with TRBD1 matching 9 bases. This clonotype was obtained from a middle-aged woman in good health and CMV-seronegative. Input material: PBMCs. CDR3 sequence: CASSQRQGVNEQFF. In DNA form, the CDR3 reads TGTGCCAGCAGCCAAAGACAGGGGGTGAATGAGCAGTTCTTC.